Shown below are 31 T cell receptor beta chains from a single sample sequenced in a study of T cell responses to AZD1222 COVID-19 vaccine. Sequencing used immunoSEQ multiplex PCR; TCRdb keeps in-frame clones, though not all of them. This table holds approximately 79,000 clones, around nine tenths found once. This specimen was peripheral blood, taken on day 0 of AZD1222 vaccination. These receptors were taken from an adult in good health.

The chain recombines TRBV21-1 with TRBJ1-2. TRBV21-1 constitutes a pseudogene. This CDR3 spans 15 amino acids. CDR3 DNA sequence: TGTGCCAGCAGCAAAGTCACAGGGGAGGGTTATGGCTACACCTTC. As protein: CASSKVTGEGYGYTF.

The chain recombines TRBV21-1 with TRBJ2-1; the table assigns TRBD2, which was not confirmed against the DNA. TRBV21-1 is deemed a pseudogene. This CDR3 contains 20 residues. The CDR3 sequence is CASSKGRGAGGPSKGNEQFF. CDR3 DNA: TGTGCCAGCAGCAAAGGGAGGGGAGCGGGAGGGCCCTCCAAGGGCAATGAGCAGTTCTTC.

This chain connects TRBV12-3 or TRBV12-4 to TRBJ1-5; D gene ambiguous. The V gene lost 1 base and the J gene lost 11 bases, with 9 bases spanning the gap. The CDR3 contains 12 residues. CDR3 region: CASSLGLKAQHF. CDR3 DNA: TGTGCCAGCAGTTTAGGATTAAAGGCCCAGCATTTT.

CDR3 sequence reads: CASSQDGPGQGASAFF. In nucleotides, the CDR3 is TGTGCCAGCAGCCAAGACGGACCGGGACAGGGGGCTTCAGCTTTCTTT. This chain joins TRBV4-2 and TRBJ1-1; 12 bases map to TRBD1. This CDR3 contains 16 residues. Germline loops: CDR1 LGHNA, CDR2 YNFKEQ. V was clipped by 0 bases and J by 10 bases; unmatched bases: 9.

V and J are TRBV6-5 and TRBJ1-5; the D is unclear. The CDR3 length is 12 residues. Trimming took 2 bases from V and 9 from J, leaving 8 bases between them. From germline, CDR1 is MNHEY and CDR2 SVGAGI. The CDR3 DNA reads TGTGCCAGCAGTTACATCCGTGGGCCCCAGCATTTT. Encoded protein: CASSYIRGPQHF.

This chain uses TRBV19 with TRBJ1-4, with D possibly matching TRBD1 (5 bases). This CDR3 has 14 amino acids. In germline, CDR1 is LNHDA, CDR2 SQIVND (reference sequence). V lost 6 bases and J lost 6, with 14 bases in between. In DNA, the CDR3 is TGTGCCAGTAGCGAGCCCCGGGGGTATGAAAAACTGTTTTTT. This codes for CASSEPRGYEKLFF.

This chain links TRBV2 with TRBJ2-1; 7 bases agree with TRBD1. The V gene's germline CDR1 is SNHLY and CDR2 FYNNEI. This CDR3 contains 15 residues. V lost 4 bases and J lost 5; bases outside the gene matches: 8. CDR3 DNA: TGTGCCAGCAGTGCGGAGACAGGGATTAACAATGAGCAGTTCTTC. Translation gives CASSAETGINNEQFF.

This clone has a single count. The chain links TRBV11-3 to TRBJ2-7, with TRBD2 as a possible D gene (6 bases). V was trimmed by 5 bases and J by 6 bases, leaving 23 bases between them. This CDR3 spans 16 amino acids. Germline CDR1 and CDR2: SGHNT and YENEEA. CDR3: CASSRLAQGLGGEQYF. CDR3 sequence (DNA): TGTGCCAGCAGCCGACTCGCTCAAGGGCTGGGGGGCGAGCAGTACTTC.

V and J are TRBV27 and TRBJ1-6; TRBD1 matches 7 bases. The CDR3 is made up of 15 amino acids. Germline CDR1 MNHEY, CDR2 SMNVEV (reference sequence). With 7 bases clipped from V and 4 bases from J, the junction kept 7 bases outside the gene matches. CDR3 nucleotides: TGTGCCAGCACCACGGACAGGACTTATAATTCACCCCTCCACTTT. Protein: CASTTDRTYNSPLHF.

The chain recombines TRBV4-1 with TRBJ1-5; D not certain. Trimming pared 0 bases from V and 7 bases from J, leaving 10 bases between. The CDR3 loop spans 14 amino acids. Per the germline V gene, CDR1 is MGHRA and CDR2 is YSYEKL. As DNA, the CDR3 is TGCGCCAGCAGCCAAGATCAGGCGCCCCAGCCCCAGCATTTT. This gives the protein CASSQDQAPQPQHF.

The chain carries TRBV5-4 and TRBJ2-3; 9 nucleotides agree with TRBD2. Trimming removed 2 bases from V and 5 bases from J; junction bases left unmatched: 12. This CDR3 comprises 17 residues. CDR1 and CDR2 from the germline V gene are SGHNT and YYREEE (reference sequence). The DNA for the CDR3 is TGTGCCAGCAGCTTCCTAGCGGGGCAACTATTAGGAGATACGCAGTATTTT. It codes for CASSFLAGQLLGDTQYF.

This clone was counted a single time. This chain joins TRBV4-2 and TRBJ1-6; 9 nucleotides align to TRBD1. Germline lookup yields CDR1 LGHNA and CDR2 YNFKEQ. J lost 10 bases, V lost 3 bases, and 4 bases had no gene match. The CDR3 consists of 14 residues. CDR3 sequence reads: CASSHGQGQSPLHF. CDR3 sequence (DNA): TGTGCCAGCAGCCACGGACAGGGGCAATCACCCCTCCACTTT.

The chain uses TRBV27 and TRBJ1-1; D gene ambiguous. V lost 0 bases, J lost 9 bases, and 11 bases lay in between. Germline CDR1 and CDR2: MNHEY and SMNVEV (reference sequence). There are 13 residues in the CDR3. CDR3 sequence (DNA): TGTGCCAGCAGTTTATCGCAGTACAGCAAAGCTTTCTTT. Its translation: CASSLSQYSKAFF.

The V call is TRBV19, the J call TRBJ1-2; D call uncertain. This CDR3 is built from 15 residues. The germline V gene has CDR1 LNHDA and CDR2 SQIVND (reference sequence). With 5 bases removed from V and 1 base from J, the gap between germline ends came to 14 bases. CDR3 region: CASSYLERNNYGYTF. CDR3 coding DNA: TGTGCCAGTAGTTATTTGGAGAGAAATAACTATGGCTACACCTTC.

The chain couples TRBV27 to TRBJ1-1; D might be TRBD1 (6 bases). This CDR3 has 15 residues. Between the trimmed V and J ends, which lost 4 bases and 0 bases, there was a span of 12 bases. Per germline, CDR1 MNHEY and CDR2 SMNVEV (reference sequence). CDR3 bases: TGTGCCAGCAGTTCCCGGACAGTCATGAACACTGAAGCTTTCTTT. Its protein product is CASSSRTVMNTEAFF.

The CDR3: CASSLVHQETQYF. CDR3 sequence (DNA): TGTGCCAGCAGCTTGGTACATCAAGAGACCCAGTACTTC. The V gene is TRBV5-5, the J gene TRBJ2-5, with D hard to call. The CDR3 contains 13 residues. Trimming removed 0 bases from V and 2 bases from J, with 5 bases in between. CDR1 and CDR2 (germline): SGHKS, YYEKEE (reference sequence).

The chain combines TRBV9 with TRBJ1-1, with D perhaps matching TRBD1 (5 bases). The V gene's germline CDR1 is SGDLS and CDR2 YYNGEE. V was trimmed by 1 base and J by 4 bases, leaving 14 bases between them. The CDR3 extends over 15 amino acids. This chain's CDR3 is CASSVSPTRGTEAFF. CDR3 DNA sequence: TGTGCCAGCAGCGTATCACCCACGAGGGGCACTGAAGCTTTCTTT.

The chain uses TRBV25-1 and TRBJ2-2; D might be TRBD1 (5 bases). Trimming pared 6 bases from V and 6 bases from J, leaving 17 bases between. Germline V gene lookup returns CDR1 MGHDK and CDR2 SYGVNS. There are 15 residues in the CDR3. As DNA, the CDR3 is TGTGCCAGCAGCCCCAGCTTAAGCAGGGCCGGGGAGCTGTTTTTT. Translating gives CASSPSLSRAGELFF. Supplemented by reference TRBV25-1 and TRBJ2-2, the full variable domain reads EADIYQTPRYLVIGTGKKITLECSQTMGHDKMYWYQQDPGMELHLIHYSYGVNSTEKGDLSSESTVSRIRTEHFPLTLESARPSHTSQYLCASSPSLSRAGELFFGEGSRLTVL.

The chain employs TRBV18 and TRBJ2-7; a possible D gene is TRBD2 (5 bases). The germline CDR1 and CDR2 sequences are KGHSH and LQKENI. Trimming stripped 4 bases from V and 0 bases from J, with 7 bases between. The CDR3 length is 13 residues. CDR3 nucleotides: TGTGCCAGCTCACGTGGGAGCTCCTACGAGCAGTACTTC. Amino acids: CASSRGSSYEQYF.

The genes are TRBV11-2 and TRBJ1-1, with unresolved D. The CDR3 loop spans 15 amino acids. From germline, CDR1 is SGHAT and CDR2 FQNNGV. The ends were cut back, 4 bases at V and 0 bases at J, with 12 bases in the middle. The CDR3 sequence: CASSYTYGMNTEAFF. CDR3 in DNA: TGTGCCAGCAGCTACACATACGGAATGAACACTGAAGCTTTCTTT. The full variable domain, its missing parts supplied by reference TRBV11-2 and TRBJ1-1, is EAGVAQSPRYKIIEKRQSVAFWCNPISGHATLYWYQQILGQGPKLLIQFQNNGVVDDSQLPKDRFSAERLKGVDSTLKIQPAKLEDSAVYLCASSYTYGMNTEAFFGQGTRLTVV.

The V call is TRBV9, the J call TRBJ2-1; 10 bases align to TRBD1. The CDR3 sequence is 15 residues long. V trimming: 4 bases; J trimming: 5 bases; junction bases outside the gene matches: 6. Germline lookup yields CDR1 SGDLS and CDR2 YYNGEE. The CDR3 reads CASSQPGTGDNEQFF. The CDR3 nucleotides read TGTGCCAGCAGCCAACCTGGGACAGGGGACAATGAGCAGTTCTTC.

Notes on this clone: Other nucleotide sequences from this sample produce the same CDR3. The chain links TRBV28 to TRBJ1-4; D gene unclear. Trimming shortened V by 3 bases and J by 4 bases, and 9 bases separated the two germline ends. The CDR3 spans 14 residues. Germline V gene data show CDR1 as MDHEN and CDR2 as SYDVKM. The CDR3 nucleotides read TGTGCCAGCAGTTTCTCAGGAGTTAATGAAAAACTGTTTTTT. As protein: CASSFSGVNEKLFF.

The V and J genes are TRBV5-1 and TRBJ1-1; TRBD1 aligns across 9 bases. Germline values: CDR1 SGHRS, CDR2 YFSETQ. V lost 4 bases, J lost 0 bases, and 4 bases stayed unmatched. This CDR3 is 15 amino acids long. In nucleotides, the CDR3 is TGCGCCAGCAGCCCCGGGACAGGGATGAACACTGAAGCTTTCTTT. Encoded protein: CASSPGTGMNTEAFF.

This clone was counted only a few times. The rearrangement uses TRBV28 and TRBJ1-1, with D unclear. The CDR3 covers 14 residues. Trimming removed 2 bases from V and 4 bases from J, with 11 bases in between. Germline V gene data show CDR1 as MDHEN and CDR2 as SYDVKM. The CDR3 here is CASSLKNPGTEAFF. CDR3 in DNA: TGTGCCAGCAGTTTAAAGAACCCAGGCACTGAAGCTTTCTTT.

The chain is built from TRBV19 and TRBJ1-5; perhaps TRBD1 as D (5 bases). Germline CDR1 reads LNHDA; CDR2 reads SQIVND (reference sequence). Trimming stripped 6 bases from V and 4 bases from J, with 10 bases between. This CDR3 contains 13 residues. In nucleotides, the CDR3 is TGTGCCAGTAGGCAGGCAGGGAATCAGCCCCAGCATTTT. This gives the protein CASRQAGNQPQHF.

The rearrangement links TRBV14 to TRBJ2-1; D remains ambiguous. The V gene lost 0 bases and the J gene lost 5 bases, with 8 bases spanning the gap. The CDR3 covers 14 residues. Germline V gives CDR1 SGHDN, CDR2 FVKESK. CDR3 sequence (DNA): TGTGCCAGCAGCCAAGATAGATGGCACAATGAGCAGTTCTTC. Translation gives CASSQDRWHNEQFF.

V and J are TRBV5-1 and TRBJ1-5, with D hard to call. The length of the CDR3 is 15 residues. CDR1 is SGHRS and CDR2 is YFSETQ in the germline V gene. V was trimmed by 0 bases and J by 0 bases, leaving 7 bases between them. CDR3 DNA: TGCGCCAGCAGCTTGGAAGGTTTTAGCAATCAGCCCCAGCATTTT. Translation gives CASSLEGFSNQPQHF.

This clone has only a few counts. DNA of the CDR3: TGTGCCAGCATGCTGTACAATGAGCAGTTCTTC. This encodes CASMLYNEQFF. The chain recombines TRBV2 with TRBJ2-1; no clear D gene. Looked up from germline, CDR1 is SNHLY and CDR2 is FYNNEI. The CDR3 loop spans 11 amino acids. Trimming pared 7 bases from V and 4 bases from J, leaving 5 bases between.

The gene calls are TRBV21-1 and TRBJ1-1; the table calls TRBD1, which could not be checked here. TRBV21-1 is noted as a pseudogene. This CDR3 has 18 amino acids. DNA of the CDR3: TGTGCCAGCAGCAAAGCGGGGACAGGGAGTAATGAAAACACTGAAGCTTTCTTT. It codes for CASSKAGTGSNENTEAFF.

The rearrangement joins TRBV28 to TRBJ2-2, with 12 nucleotides matching TRBD1. Germline CDR1 and CDR2: MDHEN and SYDVKM. This CDR3 contains 15 residues. V lost 4 bases, J lost 8 bases, and 5 bases stayed unmatched. The CDR3 loop reads CASSSGQGAAGELFF. The CDR3 DNA is TGTGCCAGCAGTTCGGGACAGGGGGCGGCGGGGGAGCTGTTTTTT.

This chain joins TRBV18 and TRBJ1-5; a possible D gene is TRBD1 (5 bases). V gave up 4 bases and J gave up 6 bases, with 10 bases separating them. This CDR3 contains 13 residues. Germline-derived CDR1 and CDR2 are KGHSH and LQKENI. CDR3 bases: TGTGCCAGCTCACAGGGGATGGGTCAGCCCCAGCATTTT. This codes for CASSQGMGQPQHF.